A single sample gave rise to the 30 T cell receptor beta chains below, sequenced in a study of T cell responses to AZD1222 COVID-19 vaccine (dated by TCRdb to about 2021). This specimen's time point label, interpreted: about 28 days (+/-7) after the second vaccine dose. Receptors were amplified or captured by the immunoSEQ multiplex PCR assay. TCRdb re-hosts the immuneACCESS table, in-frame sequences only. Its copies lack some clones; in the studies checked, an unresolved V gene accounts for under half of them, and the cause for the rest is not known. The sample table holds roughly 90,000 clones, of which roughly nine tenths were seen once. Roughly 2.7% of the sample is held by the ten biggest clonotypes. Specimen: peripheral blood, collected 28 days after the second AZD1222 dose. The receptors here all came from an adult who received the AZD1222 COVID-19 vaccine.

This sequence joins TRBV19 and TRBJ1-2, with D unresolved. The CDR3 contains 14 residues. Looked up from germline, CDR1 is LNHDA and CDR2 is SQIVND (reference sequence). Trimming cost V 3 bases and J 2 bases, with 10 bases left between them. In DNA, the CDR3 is TGTGCCAGTAGTATTATTGGAGGGAACTATGGCTACACCTTC. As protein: CASSIIGGNYGYTF.

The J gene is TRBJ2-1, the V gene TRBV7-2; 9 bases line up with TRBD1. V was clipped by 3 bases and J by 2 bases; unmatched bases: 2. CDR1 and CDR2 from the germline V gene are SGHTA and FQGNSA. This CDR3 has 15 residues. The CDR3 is CASSLDRGTYNEQFF. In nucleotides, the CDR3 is TGTGCCAGCAGCTTGGACAGGGGTACCTACAATGAGCAGTTCTTC.

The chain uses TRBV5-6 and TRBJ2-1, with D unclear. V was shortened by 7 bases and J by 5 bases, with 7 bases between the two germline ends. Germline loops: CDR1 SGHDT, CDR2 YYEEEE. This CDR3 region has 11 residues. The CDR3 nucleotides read TGTGCCAGCCGCCAGCACAATGAGCAGTTCTTC. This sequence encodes CASRQHNEQFF.

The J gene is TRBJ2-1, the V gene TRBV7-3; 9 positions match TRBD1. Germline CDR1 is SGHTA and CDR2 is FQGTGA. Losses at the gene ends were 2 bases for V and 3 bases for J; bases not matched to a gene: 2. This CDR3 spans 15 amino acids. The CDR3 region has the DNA TGTGCCAGCAGCTTACCGGACAGGGGCTACAATGAGCAGTTCTTC. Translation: CASSLPDRGYNEQFF. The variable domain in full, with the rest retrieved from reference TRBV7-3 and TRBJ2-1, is GAGVSQTPSNKVTEKGKYVELRCDPISGHTALYWYRQSLGQGPEFLIYFQGTGAADDSGLPNDRFFAVRPEGSVSTLKIQRTERGDSAVYLCASSLPDRGYNEQFFGPGTRLTVL.

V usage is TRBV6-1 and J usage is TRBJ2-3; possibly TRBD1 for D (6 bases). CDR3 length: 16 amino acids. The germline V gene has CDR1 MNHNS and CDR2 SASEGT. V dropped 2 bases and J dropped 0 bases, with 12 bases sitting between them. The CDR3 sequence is CASSEQGRGSTDTQYF. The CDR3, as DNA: TGTGCCAGCAGTGAACAGGGCAGGGGAAGCACAGATACGCAGTATTTT.

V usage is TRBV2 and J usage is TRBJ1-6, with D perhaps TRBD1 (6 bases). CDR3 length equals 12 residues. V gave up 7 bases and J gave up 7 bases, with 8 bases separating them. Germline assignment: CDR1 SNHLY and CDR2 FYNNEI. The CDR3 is CASTQGNSPLHF. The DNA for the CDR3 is TGTGCCAGCACTCAGGGGAATTCACCCCTCCACTTT.

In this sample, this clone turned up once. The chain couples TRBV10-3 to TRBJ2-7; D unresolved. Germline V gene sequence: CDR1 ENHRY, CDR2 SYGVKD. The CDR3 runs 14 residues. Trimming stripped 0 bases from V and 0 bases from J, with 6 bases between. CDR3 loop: CAISESSFSYEQYF. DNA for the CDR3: TGTGCCATCAGTGAGTCGTCGTTCTCCTACGAGCAGTACTTC.

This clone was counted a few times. This CDR3 is CASLRGGENYGYTF. The CDR3 DNA is TGTGCCAGTCTAAGAGGGGGCGAAAACTATGGCTACACCTTC. This sequence joins TRBV2 and TRBJ1-2; 7 bases line up with TRBD1. The V segment lost 9 bases and the J segment 2 bases; nucleotides outside the gene matches: 9. This CDR3 spans 14 amino acids. Germline V gene lookup returns CDR1 SNHLY and CDR2 FYNNEI.

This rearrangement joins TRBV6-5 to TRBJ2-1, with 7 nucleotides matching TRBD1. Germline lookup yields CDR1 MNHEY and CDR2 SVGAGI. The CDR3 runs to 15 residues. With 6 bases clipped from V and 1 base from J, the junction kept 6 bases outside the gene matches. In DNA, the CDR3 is TGTGCCAGCAGGCACGGGACAGATTCCTACAATGAGCAGTTCTTC. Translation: CASRHGTDSYNEQFF.

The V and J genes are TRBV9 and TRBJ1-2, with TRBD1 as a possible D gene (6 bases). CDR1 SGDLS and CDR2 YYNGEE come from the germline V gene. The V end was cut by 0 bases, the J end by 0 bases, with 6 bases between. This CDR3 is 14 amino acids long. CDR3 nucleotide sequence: TGTGCCAGCAGCGTAGGGACAGCTAACTATGGCTACACCTTC. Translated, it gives CASSVGTANYGYTF. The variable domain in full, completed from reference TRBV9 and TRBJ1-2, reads DSGVTQTPKHLITATGQRVTLRCSPRSGDLSVYWYQQSLDQGLQFLIQYYNGEERAKGNILERFSAQQFPDLHSELNLSSLELGDSALYFCASSVGTANYGYTFGSGTRLTVV.

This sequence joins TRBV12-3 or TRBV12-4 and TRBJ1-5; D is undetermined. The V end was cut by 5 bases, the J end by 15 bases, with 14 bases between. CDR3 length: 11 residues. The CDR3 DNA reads TGTGCCAGCAGTGCTGGGAGGGATCCGCATTTT. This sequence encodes CASSAGRDPHF.

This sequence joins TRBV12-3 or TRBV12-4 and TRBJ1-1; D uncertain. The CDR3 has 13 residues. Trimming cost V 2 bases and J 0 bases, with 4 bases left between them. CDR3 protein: CASSLPMNTEAFF. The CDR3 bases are TGTGCCAGCAGTTTACCAATGAACACTGAAGCTTTCTTT.

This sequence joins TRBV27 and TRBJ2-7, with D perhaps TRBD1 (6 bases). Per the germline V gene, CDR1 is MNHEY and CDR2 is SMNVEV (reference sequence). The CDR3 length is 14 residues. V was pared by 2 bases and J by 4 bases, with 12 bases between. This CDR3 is CASSLMAGVYEQYF. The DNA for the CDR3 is TGTGCCAGCAGTTTAATGGCAGGGGTGTACGAGCAGTACTTC.

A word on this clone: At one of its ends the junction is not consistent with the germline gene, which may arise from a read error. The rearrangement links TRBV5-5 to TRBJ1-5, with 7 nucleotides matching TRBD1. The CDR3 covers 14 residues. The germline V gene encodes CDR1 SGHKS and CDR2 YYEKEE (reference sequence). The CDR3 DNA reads TGTGCCAGTAGCTTCGACAGGGCCAATCAGCCCCAGCATTTT. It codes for CASSFDRANQPQHF.

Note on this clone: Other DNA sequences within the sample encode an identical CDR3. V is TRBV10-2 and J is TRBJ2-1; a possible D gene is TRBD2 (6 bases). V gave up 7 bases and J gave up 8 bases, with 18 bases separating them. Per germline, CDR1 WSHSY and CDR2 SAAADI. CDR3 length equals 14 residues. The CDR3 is CASKLAGGIDEQFF. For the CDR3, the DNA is TGCGCCAGCAAATTGGCAGGAGGGATAGATGAGCAGTTCTTC.

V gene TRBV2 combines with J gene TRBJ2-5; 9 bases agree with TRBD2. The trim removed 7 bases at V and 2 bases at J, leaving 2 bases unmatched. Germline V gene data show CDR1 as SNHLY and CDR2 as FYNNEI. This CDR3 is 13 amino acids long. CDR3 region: CASNLAGQETQYF. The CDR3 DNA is TGTGCCAGCAACCTAGCGGGGCAAGAGACCCAGTACTTC.

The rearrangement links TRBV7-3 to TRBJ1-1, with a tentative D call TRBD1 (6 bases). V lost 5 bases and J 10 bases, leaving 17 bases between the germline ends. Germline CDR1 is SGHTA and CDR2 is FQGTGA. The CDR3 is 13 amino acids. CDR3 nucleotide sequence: TGTGCCAGCAGCGCAAATCAGGGGTCGGGAGCTTTCTTT. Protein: CASSANQGSGAFF.

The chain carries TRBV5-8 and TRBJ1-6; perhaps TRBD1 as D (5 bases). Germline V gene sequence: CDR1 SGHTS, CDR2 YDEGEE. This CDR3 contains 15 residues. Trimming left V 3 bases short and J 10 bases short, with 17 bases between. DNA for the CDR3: TGTGCCAGCAGCTGGCAGGGCGCGGGTGAATCACCCCTCCACTTT. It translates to CASSWQGAGESPLHF.

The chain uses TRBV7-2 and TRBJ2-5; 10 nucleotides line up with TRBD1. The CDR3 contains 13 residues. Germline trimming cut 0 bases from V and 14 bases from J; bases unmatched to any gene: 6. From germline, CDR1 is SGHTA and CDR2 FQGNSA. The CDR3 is CASSLALGTGAYF. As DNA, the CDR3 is TGTGCCAGCAGCTTAGCCCTAGGGACAGGGGCATACTTC.

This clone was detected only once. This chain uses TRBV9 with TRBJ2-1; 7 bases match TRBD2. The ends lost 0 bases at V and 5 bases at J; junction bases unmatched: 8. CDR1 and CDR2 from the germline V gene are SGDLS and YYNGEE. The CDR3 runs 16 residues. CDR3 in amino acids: CASSVGAGAVDNEQFF. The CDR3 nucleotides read TGTGCCAGCAGCGTAGGTGCGGGAGCGGTTGACAATGAGCAGTTCTTC.

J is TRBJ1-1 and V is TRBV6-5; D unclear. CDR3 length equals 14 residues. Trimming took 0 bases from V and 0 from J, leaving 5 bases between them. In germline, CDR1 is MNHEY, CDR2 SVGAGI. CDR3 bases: TGTGCCAGCAGTTACTCGTTCATGAACACTGAAGCTTTCTTT. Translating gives CASSYSFMNTEAFF.

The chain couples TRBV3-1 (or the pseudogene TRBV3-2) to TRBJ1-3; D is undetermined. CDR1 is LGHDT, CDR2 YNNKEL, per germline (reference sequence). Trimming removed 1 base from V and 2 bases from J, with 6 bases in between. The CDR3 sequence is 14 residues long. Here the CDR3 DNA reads TGTGCCAGCAGCCAAGGGAGAACTGGAAACACCATATATTTT. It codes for CASSQGRTGNTIYF.

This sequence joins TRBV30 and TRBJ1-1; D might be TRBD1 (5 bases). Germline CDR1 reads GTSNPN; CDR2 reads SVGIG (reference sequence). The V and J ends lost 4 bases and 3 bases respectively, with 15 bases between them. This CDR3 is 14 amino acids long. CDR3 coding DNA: TGTGCCTGGAATAGGGGCGCGGGGCACACTGAAGCTTTCTTT. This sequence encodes CAWNRGAGHTEAFF.

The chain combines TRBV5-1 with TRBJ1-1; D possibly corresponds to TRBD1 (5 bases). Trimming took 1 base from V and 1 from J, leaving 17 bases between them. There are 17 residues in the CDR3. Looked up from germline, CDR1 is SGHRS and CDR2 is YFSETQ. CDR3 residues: CASSLIPGTTRNTEAFF. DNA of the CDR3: TGCGCCAGCAGCTTGATTCCTGGGACGACGAGGAACACTGAAGCTTTCTTT.

CDR3 sequence: CASSQSPQGKAFF. DNA of the CDR3: TGTGCCAGCAGCCAAAGTCCCCAGGGTAAAGCTTTCTTT. The chain joins TRBV11-3 to TRBJ1-1; D is perhaps TRBD1 (5 bases). V gave up 5 bases and J gave up 9 bases, with 16 bases separating them. Germline loops: CDR1 SGHNT, CDR2 YENEEA. The CDR3 spans 13 residues.

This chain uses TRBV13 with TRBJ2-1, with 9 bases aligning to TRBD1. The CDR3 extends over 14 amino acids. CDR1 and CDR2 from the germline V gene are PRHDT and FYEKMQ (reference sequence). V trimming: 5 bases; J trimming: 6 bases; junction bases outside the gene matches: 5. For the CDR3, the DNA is TGTGCCAGCAGCCGACAGGGGGTTCGCAATGAGCAGTTCTTC. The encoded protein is CASSRQGVRNEQFF.

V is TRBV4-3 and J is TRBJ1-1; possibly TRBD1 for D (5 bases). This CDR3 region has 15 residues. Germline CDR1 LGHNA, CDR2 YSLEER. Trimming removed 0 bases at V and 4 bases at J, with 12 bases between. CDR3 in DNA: TGCGCCAGCAGCCAAGATTCCAGGGAGGGCACTGAAGCTTTCTTT. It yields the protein CASSQDSREGTEAFF.

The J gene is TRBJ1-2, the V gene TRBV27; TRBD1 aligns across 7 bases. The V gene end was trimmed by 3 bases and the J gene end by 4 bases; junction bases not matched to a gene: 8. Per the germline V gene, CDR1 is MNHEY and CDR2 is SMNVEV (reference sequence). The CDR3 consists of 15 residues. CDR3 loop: CASSFDPTGFYGYTF. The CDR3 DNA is TGTGCCAGCAGTTTTGACCCGACAGGGTTCTATGGCTACACCTTC.

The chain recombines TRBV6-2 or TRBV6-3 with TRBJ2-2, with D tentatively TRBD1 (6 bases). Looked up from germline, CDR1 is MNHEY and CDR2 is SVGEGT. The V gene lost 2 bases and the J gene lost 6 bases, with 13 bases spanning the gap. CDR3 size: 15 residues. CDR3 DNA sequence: TGTGCCAGCAGTTACGAGCCGGACAGCCCCGGGGAGCTGTTTTTT. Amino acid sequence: CASSYEPDSPGELFF.

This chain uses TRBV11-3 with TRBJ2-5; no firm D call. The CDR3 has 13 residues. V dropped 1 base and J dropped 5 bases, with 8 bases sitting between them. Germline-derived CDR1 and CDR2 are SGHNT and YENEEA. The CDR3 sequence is CASSLGGSETQYF. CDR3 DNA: TGTGCCAGCAGCTTAGGGGGATCTGAGACCCAGTACTTC. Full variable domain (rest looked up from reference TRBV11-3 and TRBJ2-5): EAGVVQSPRYKIIEKKQPVAFWCNPISGHNTLYWYLQNLGQGPELLIRYENEEAVDDSQLPKDRFSAERLKGVDSTLKIQPAELGDSAVYLCASSLGGSETQYFGPGTRLLVL.